The rows below give T cell receptor beta chains drawn from one sample of a study of blood T cell repertoires in COVID-19. Clones were sequenced by immunoSEQ multiplex PCR, and TCRdb holds only the in-frame ones, with some missing. The data hold 170,000 or so clones, with 70% to 90% observed a single time. The sequenced sample was peripheral blood. Receptors originate from a man in his sixties with COVID-19, enrolled during active disease. CDR3s include the opening cysteine and the closing phenylalanine or tryptophan. A D gene is named only where the DNA matches it firmly. Expanded clones get a size class; other rows say once, few or many, or leave the size out.

abundance: -; len: 14; j_gene: TRBJ2-5; d_gene: TRBD1; v_gene: TRBV24-1; CDR3aa: CATSDRTGRETQYF; CDR3nt: TGTGCCACCAGTGATCGGACAGGGCGAGAGACCCAGTACTTC
abundance: -; len: 15; j_gene: TRBJ2-7; d_gene: TRBD2; v_gene: TRBV3-1/TRBV3-2; CDR3aa: CASSQLAGVANEQYF; CDR3nt: TGTGCCAGCAGCCAACTAGCGGGAGTAGCTAACGAGCAGTACTTC
abundance: -; len: 12; j_gene: TRBJ1-5; d_gene: TRBD1; v_gene: TRBV6-1; CDR3aa: CASSLASGQRYF; CDR3nt: TGTGCCAGCAGTTTAGCGTCGGGACAGAGGTATTTT
abundance: few; len: 18; j_gene: TRBJ2-3; d_gene: TRBD2; v_gene: TRBV6-2/TRBV6-3; CDR3aa: CASSPGLASFLSTDTQYF; CDR3nt: TGTGCCAGCAGCCCGGGACTAGCGTCCTTCTTAAGCACAGATACGCAGTATTTT
abundance: -; len: 15; j_gene: TRBJ2-7; d_gene: TRBD2; v_gene: TRBV4-2; CDR3aa: CASSQGPAGSYEQYF; CDR3nt: TGTGCCAGCAGCCAAGGTCCAGCGGGGTCCTACGAGCAGTACTTC
abundance: -; len: 15; j_gene: TRBJ2-1; d_gene: -; v_gene: TRBV25-1; CDR3aa: CASSVQGFSYNEQFF; CDR3nt: TGTGCCAGCAGTGTACAGGGTTTCTCCTACAATGAGCAGTTCTTC
abundance: -; len: 16; j_gene: TRBJ2-5; d_gene: -; v_gene: TRBV19; CDR3aa: CASSAQIPGSGETQYF; CDR3nt: TGTGCCAGTAGTGCTCAAATCCCGGGGAGCGGAGAGACCCAGTACTTC
abundance: -; len: 16; j_gene: TRBJ1-3; d_gene: -; v_gene: TRBV5-1; CDR3aa: CASSQGFTDSGNTIYF; CDR3nt: TGCGCCAGCAGCCAGGGATTCACCGACTCTGGAAACACCATATATTTT
abundance: -; len: 14; j_gene: TRBJ2-7; d_gene: TRBD2; v_gene: TRBV5-1; CDR3aa: CASSSSGPAYEQYF; CDR3nt: TGCGCCAGCAGCTCTAGCGGGCCAGCCTACGAGCAGTACTTC
abundance: few; len: 14; j_gene: TRBJ2-4; d_gene: -; v_gene: TRBV28; CDR3aa: CASNSGGNLNIQYF; CDR3nt: TGTGCCAGTAACTCAGGGGGGAACCTAAACATTCAGTACTTC
abundance: -; len: 17; j_gene: TRBJ2-2; d_gene: TRBD1; v_gene: TRBV5-1; CDR3aa: CASSTRTGFGNTGELFF; CDR3nt: TGCGCCAGCAGCACCCGGACAGGGTTTGGGAACACCGGGGAGCTGTTTTTT
abundance: -; len: 13; j_gene: TRBJ1-2; d_gene: -; v_gene: TRBV3-1/TRBV3-2; CDR3aa: CASSRTDTAGYTF; CDR3nt: TGTGCCAGCAGCCGGACGGACACCGCTGGCTACACCTTC
abundance: few; len: 17; j_gene: TRBJ1-3; d_gene: -; v_gene: TRBV5-6; CDR3aa: CASSLGGLSSSGNTIYF; CDR3nt: TGTGCCAGCAGCTTGGGAGGGCTGTCTAGCTCTGGAAACACCATATATTTT
abundance: -; len: 15; j_gene: TRBJ2-3; d_gene: -; v_gene: TRBV11-2; CDR3aa: CASSFVQGSTDTQYF; CDR3nt: TGTGCCAGCAGCTTTGTACAGGGTAGCACAGATACGCAGTATTTT
abundance: -; len: 13; j_gene: TRBJ1-4; d_gene: -; v_gene: TRBV7-2; CDR3aa: CASSHYLEEKLFF; CDR3nt: TGTGCCAGCAGCCACTATCTTGAAGAAAAACTGTTTTTT
abundance: -; len: 15; j_gene: TRBJ1-5; d_gene: TRBD1; v_gene: TRBV24-1; CDR3aa: CATSKQGVGNQPQHF; CDR3nt: TGTGCCACCTCTAAACAGGGGGTCGGCAATCAGCCCCAGCATTTT
abundance: -; len: 17; j_gene: TRBJ1-4; d_gene: TRBD1; v_gene: TRBV4-1; CDR3aa: CASSQSSWGQPNEKLFF; CDR3nt: TGCGCCAGCAGCCAATCAAGTTGGGGACAGCCTAATGAAAAACTGTTTTTT
abundance: -; len: 11; j_gene: TRBJ2-7; d_gene: -; v_gene: TRBV29-1; CDR3aa: CSVQTGYEQYF; CDR3nt: TGCAGCGTGCAGACAGGCTACGAGCAGTACTTC
abundance: -; len: 15; j_gene: TRBJ1-1; d_gene: TRBD1; v_gene: TRBV5-6; CDR3aa: CASSRFAGQLNEAFF; CDR3nt: TGTGCCAGCAGCCGTTTCGCGGGACAGCTTAATGAAGCTTTCTTT
abundance: -; len: 17; j_gene: TRBJ2-1; d_gene: TRBD2; v_gene: TRBV5-4; CDR3aa: CAIPPDRVGGPGNEQFF; CDR3nt: TGTGCCATCCCCCCCGACCGAGTGGGAGGGCCGGGGAATGAGCAGTTCTTC
abundance: -; len: 13; j_gene: TRBJ2-5; d_gene: TRBD1; v_gene: TRBV5-4; CDR3aa: CASSTQGKETQYF; CDR3nt: TGTGCCAGCAGCACACAGGGGAAGGAGACCCAGTACTTC
abundance: -; len: 15; j_gene: TRBJ2-5; d_gene: -; v_gene: TRBV29-1; CDR3aa: CSVDRTDSAQETQYF; CDR3nt: TGCAGCGTTGATAGGACAGACTCGGCACAAGAGACCCAGTACTTC
abundance: -; len: 14; j_gene: TRBJ2-7; d_gene: TRBD1; v_gene: TRBV6-6; CDR3aa: CASSFQQGTHEQYF; CDR3nt: TGTGCCAGCAGTTTCCAACAGGGGACCCACGAGCAGTACTTC
abundance: -; len: 13; j_gene: TRBJ1-1; d_gene: -; v_gene: TRBV5-5; CDR3aa: CASSQGMLTEAFF; CDR3nt: TGTGCCAGCAGTCAGGGTATGCTCACTGAAGCTTTCTTT
abundance: -; len: 15; j_gene: TRBJ2-3; d_gene: -; v_gene: TRBV7-2; CDR3aa: CASSLRVQRTDTQYF; CDR3nt: TGTGCCAGCAGCTTGAGGGTCCAGAGGACAGATACGCAGTATTTT
abundance: -; len: 15; j_gene: TRBJ2-1; d_gene: TRBD1; v_gene: TRBV19; CDR3aa: CASSPGQGAYNEQFF; CDR3nt: TGTGCCAGTAGTCCCGGACAGGGGGCTTACAATGAGCAGTTCTTC
abundance: once; len: 15; j_gene: TRBJ1-5; d_gene: -; v_gene: TRBV9; CDR3aa: CASSDRALPNQPQHF; CDR3nt: TGTGCCAGCAGCGACAGGGCCCTGCCCAATCAGCCCCAGCATTTT
abundance: -; len: 13; j_gene: TRBJ2-7; d_gene: -; v_gene: TRBV18; CDR3aa: CASSPGRALSQYF; CDR3nt: TGTGCCAGCTCACCCGGCAGGGCATTGAGCCAGTACTTC
abundance: -; len: 16; j_gene: TRBJ2-7; d_gene: TRBD1; v_gene: TRBV6-5; CDR3aa: CASSYSKTGVNYEQYF; CDR3nt: TGTGCCAGCAGTTACTCGAAGACAGGGGTTAACTACGAGCAGTACTTC
abundance: -; len: 16; j_gene: TRBJ2-7; d_gene: TRBD2; v_gene: TRBV24-1; CDR3aa: CATSDPRGGRGYEQYF; CDR3nt: TGTGCCACCAGTGATCCGCGGGGCGGGAGAGGATACGAGCAGTACTTC
abundance: -; len: 14; j_gene: TRBJ1-4; d_gene: TRBD1; v_gene: TRBV25-1; CDR3aa: CASSEDAWTGKLFF; CDR3nt: TGTGCCAGCAGTGAAGACGCTTGGACAGGGAAACTGTTTTTT
abundance: -; len: 13; j_gene: TRBJ2-7; d_gene: -; v_gene: TRBV7-2; CDR3aa: CASGAPSSYEQYF; CDR3nt: TGTGCCAGCGGGGCGCCCAGCTCCTACGAGCAGTACTTC
abundance: -; len: 14; j_gene: TRBJ2-7; d_gene: -; v_gene: TRBV11-2; CDR3aa: CASSLDWQAHEQYF; CDR3nt: TGTGCCAGCAGCTTAGATTGGCAGGCCCACGAGCAGTACTTC
abundance: -; len: 12; j_gene: TRBJ1-5; d_gene: -; v_gene: TRBV19; CDR3aa: CASGQSISPQHF; CDR3nt: TGTGCCTCAGGGCAGTCGATCAGCCCCCAGCATTTT
abundance: -; len: 15; j_gene: TRBJ2-4; d_gene: -; v_gene: TRBV4-3; CDR3aa: CASSQDYSPIDIQYF; CDR3nt: TGCGCCAGCAGCCAAGATTACTCTCCCATAGACATTCAGTACTTC
abundance: -; len: 15; j_gene: TRBJ1-3; d_gene: TRBD1; v_gene: TRBV2; CDR3aa: CASSATGGSGNTIYF; CDR3nt: TGTGCCAGCAGTGCTACAGGGGGCTCTGGAAACACCATATATTTT
abundance: -; len: 14; j_gene: TRBJ1-2; d_gene: TRBD1; v_gene: TRBV4-3; CDR3aa: CASSLQEGAEGYTF; CDR3nt: TGCGCCAGCAGCCTCCAAGAGGGGGCGGAGGGCTACACCTTC
abundance: once; len: 17; j_gene: TRBJ2-6; d_gene: TRBD1; v_gene: TRBV5-1; CDR3aa: CASSLGGGGSGANVLTF; CDR3nt: TGCGCCAGCAGCTTGGGAGGGGGCGGTTCTGGGGCCAACGTCCTGACTTTC
abundance: -; len: 14; j_gene: TRBJ1-1; d_gene: -; v_gene: TRBV7-8; CDR3aa: CASSTPEVNAEAFF; CDR3nt: TGTGCCAGCAGCACCCCAGAGGTTAACGCTGAAGCTTTCTTT
abundance: -; len: 16; j_gene: TRBJ2-7; d_gene: -; v_gene: TRBV6-5; CDR3aa: CASSYGGRGSSYEQYF; CDR3nt: TGTGCCAGCAGTTACGGGGGCAGGGGTAGTTCCTACGAGCAGTACTTC
abundance: few; len: 15; j_gene: TRBJ1-1; d_gene: -; v_gene: TRBV28; CDR3aa: CASSLSAGVITEAFF; CDR3nt: TGTGCCAGCAGTTTAAGCGCAGGGGTTATTACTGAAGCTTTCTTT
abundance: -; len: 12; j_gene: TRBJ2-3; d_gene: -; v_gene: TRBV3-1/TRBV3-2; CDR3aa: CASSQVSDTQYF; CDR3nt: TGTGCCAGCAGCCAAGTCTCAGATACGCAGTATTTT
abundance: -; len: 15; j_gene: TRBJ1-2; d_gene: -; v_gene: TRBV19; CDR3aa: CASIVVHLLSYGYTF; CDR3nt: TGTGCCAGTATTGTAGTGCACCTCTTAAGCTATGGCTACACCTTC